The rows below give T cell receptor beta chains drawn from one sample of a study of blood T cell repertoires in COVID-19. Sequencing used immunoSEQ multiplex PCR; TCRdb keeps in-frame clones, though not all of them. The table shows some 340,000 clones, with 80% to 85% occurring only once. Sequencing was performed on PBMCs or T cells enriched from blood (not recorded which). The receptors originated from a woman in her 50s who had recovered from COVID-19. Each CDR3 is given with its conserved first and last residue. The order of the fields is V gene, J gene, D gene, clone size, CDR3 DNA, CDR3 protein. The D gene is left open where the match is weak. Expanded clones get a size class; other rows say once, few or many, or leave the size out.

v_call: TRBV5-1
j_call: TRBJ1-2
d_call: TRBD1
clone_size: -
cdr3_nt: TGCGCCAGCAGCTTAGGACAGGGGAGTGGCTACACCTTC
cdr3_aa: CASSLGQGSGYTF

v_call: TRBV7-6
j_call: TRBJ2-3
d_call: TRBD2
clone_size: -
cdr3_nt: TGTGCCAGCAGCTTAGGGACTAGCGGCAGCACAGATACGCAGTATTTT
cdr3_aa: CASSLGTSGSTDTQYF

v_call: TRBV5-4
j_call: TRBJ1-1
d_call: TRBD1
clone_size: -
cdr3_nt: TGTGCCAGCAGCTCGGGAGCGTCGGGACAGATTACGAACACTGAAGCTTTCTTT
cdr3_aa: CASSSGASGQITNTEAFF

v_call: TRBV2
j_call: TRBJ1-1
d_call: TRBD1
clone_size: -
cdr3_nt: TGTGCCAGCTCGGGACAGGTGGGGGGGGCTTTCTTT
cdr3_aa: CASSGQVGGAFF

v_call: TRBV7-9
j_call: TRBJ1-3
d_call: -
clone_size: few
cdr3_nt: TGTGCCAGCAGCTCCCTCTCTGGAAACACCATATATTTT
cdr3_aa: CASSSLSGNTIYF

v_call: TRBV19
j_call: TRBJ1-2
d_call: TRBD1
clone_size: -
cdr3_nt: TGTGCCAGTACTCTACAGGGGGCAGGAAGGGATGGCTACACCTTC
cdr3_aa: CASTLQGAGRDGYTF

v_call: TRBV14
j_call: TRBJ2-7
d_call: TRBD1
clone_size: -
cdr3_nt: TGTGCCAGCAGCCCGCCGACAGGGCCCGTAGGGATGGATTACGAGCAGTACTTC
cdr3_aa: CASSPPTGPVGMDYEQYF

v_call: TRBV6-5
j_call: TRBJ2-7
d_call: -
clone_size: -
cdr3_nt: TGTGCCAGCAGTAACCAGGCGTACTACGAGCAGTACTTC
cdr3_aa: CASSNQAYYEQYF

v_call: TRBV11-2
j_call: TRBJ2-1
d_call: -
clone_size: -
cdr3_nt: TGTGCCAGCAGCCCGTTCCGCGGGGGCAGCTCCTACAATGAGCAGTTCTTC
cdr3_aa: CASSPFRGGSSYNEQFF

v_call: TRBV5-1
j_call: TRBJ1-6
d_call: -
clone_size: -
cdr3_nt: TGCGCCAGCAGCTTGGCTCCGGGGATCACCCTCCACTTT
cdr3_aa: CASSLAPGITLHF

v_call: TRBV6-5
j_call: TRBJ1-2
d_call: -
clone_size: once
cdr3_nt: TGTGCCAGCAGTTACTCCCTGCCACAGGGCCGGGGCTACACCTTC
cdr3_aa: CASSYSLPQGRGYTF

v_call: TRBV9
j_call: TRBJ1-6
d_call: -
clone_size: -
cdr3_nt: TGTGCCAGCAGCGTAGGGGGGGTTACTTCACCCCTCCACTTT
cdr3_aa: CASSVGGVTSPLHF

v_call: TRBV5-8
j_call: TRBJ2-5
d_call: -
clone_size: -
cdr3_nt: TGTGCCAGCAGCTTGGTCGATAGGACAGAGAAAGAGACCCAGTACTTC
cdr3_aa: CASSLVDRTEKETQYF

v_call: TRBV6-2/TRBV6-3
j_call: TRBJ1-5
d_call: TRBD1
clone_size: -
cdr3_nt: TGTGCCAGCAGCAGCACAGGGGGCTATAGCAATCAGCCCCAGCATTTT
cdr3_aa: CASSSTGGYSNQPQHF

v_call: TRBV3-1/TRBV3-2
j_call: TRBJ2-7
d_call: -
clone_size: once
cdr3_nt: TGTGCCAGCAGCCGCGCCCTCTACTACGAGCAGTACTTC
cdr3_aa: CASSRALYYEQYF

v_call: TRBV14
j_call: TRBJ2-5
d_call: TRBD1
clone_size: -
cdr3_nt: TGTGCCAGCAGCCAAGACCGTCCGGGACAGAGACAAGAGACCCAGTACTTC
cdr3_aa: CASSQDRPGQRQETQYF

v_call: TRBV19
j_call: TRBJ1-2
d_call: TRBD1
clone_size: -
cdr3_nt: TGTGCCAGTAGTATCCAGGGGGCCGGAGCTAACTATGGCTACACCTTC
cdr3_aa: CASSIQGAGANYGYTF

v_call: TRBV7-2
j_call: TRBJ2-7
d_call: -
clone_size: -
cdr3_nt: TGTGCCAGCAGCCCCGACAGGTGGGACTACGAGCAGTACTTC
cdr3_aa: CASSPDRWDYEQYF

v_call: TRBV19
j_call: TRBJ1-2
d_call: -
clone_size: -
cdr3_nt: TGTGCCAGTAGTACCTCGGGGGGCTACACCTTC
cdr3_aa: CASSTSGGYTF

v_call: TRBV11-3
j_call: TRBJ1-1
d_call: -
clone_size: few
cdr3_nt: TGTGCCAGCAGCTCACGACGGGCTGAAGCTTTCTTT
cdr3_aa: CASSSRRAEAFF

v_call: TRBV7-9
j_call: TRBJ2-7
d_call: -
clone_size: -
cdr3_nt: TGTGCCAGCAGCTTAGATGTAGGGAGAGACTACGAGCAGTACTTC
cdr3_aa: CASSLDVGRDYEQYF

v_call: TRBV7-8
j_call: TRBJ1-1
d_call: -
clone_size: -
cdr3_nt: TGTGCCAGCAGCCGTCGTCTGAACACTGAAGCTTTCTTT
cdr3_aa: CASSRRLNTEAFF

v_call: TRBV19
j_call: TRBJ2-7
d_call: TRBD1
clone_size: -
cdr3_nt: TGTGCCAGTAGGGACAGGGTCTCCTACGAGCAGTACTTC
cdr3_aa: CASRDRVSYEQYF

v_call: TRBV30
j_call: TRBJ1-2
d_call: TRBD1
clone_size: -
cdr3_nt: TGTGCCTGGGGGGAGGGGGCCGGTGGCTACACCTTC
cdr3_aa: CAWGEGAGGYTF

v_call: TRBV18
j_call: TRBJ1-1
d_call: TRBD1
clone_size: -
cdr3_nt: TGTGCCAGCTCACACACAGGGGGGAACACTGAAGCTTTCTTT
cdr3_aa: CASSHTGGNTEAFF

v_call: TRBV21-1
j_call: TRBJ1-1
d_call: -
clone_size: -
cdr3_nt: TGTGCCAGCAGCCCTCCAGTGGACAGACTAAACACTGAAGCTTTCTTT
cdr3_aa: CASSPPVDRLNTEAFF

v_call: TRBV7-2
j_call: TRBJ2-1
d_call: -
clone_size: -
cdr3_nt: TGTGCCAGCAGCACGGACTACCTCATTTACAATGAGCAGTTCTTC
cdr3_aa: CASSTDYLIYNEQFF

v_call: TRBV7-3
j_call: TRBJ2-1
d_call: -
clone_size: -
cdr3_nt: TGTGCCAGCAGCCCTGAGGCGGTCAACTACAATGAGCAGTTCTTC
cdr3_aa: CASSPEAVNYNEQFF

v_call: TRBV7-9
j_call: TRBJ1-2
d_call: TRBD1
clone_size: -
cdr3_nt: TGTGCCAGCAGCAACAGGGGTGACTACACCTTC
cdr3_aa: CASSNRGDYTF

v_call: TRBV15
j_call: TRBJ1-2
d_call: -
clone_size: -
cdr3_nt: TGTGCCACAAAAGTGGGGGGAGAGGGCTATGGCTACACCTTC
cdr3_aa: CATKVGGEGYGYTF

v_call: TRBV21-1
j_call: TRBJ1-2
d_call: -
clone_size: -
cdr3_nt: TGTGCCAGCAGCAAGCTCGGGACAGCATGGGGCTATGGCTACACCTTC
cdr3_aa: CASSKLGTAWGYGYTF

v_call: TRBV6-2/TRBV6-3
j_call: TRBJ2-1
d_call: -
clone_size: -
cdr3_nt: TGTGCCAGCAGTTACTCGGGGAACCCCGGGACTCACATCAACAATGAGCAGTTCTTC
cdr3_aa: CASSYSGNPGTHINNEQFF

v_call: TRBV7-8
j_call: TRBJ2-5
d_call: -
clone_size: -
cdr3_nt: TGTGCCAGCCTCTTATATCCCCCCACCACGCTACTGCTTCATCAAGAGACCCAGTACTTC
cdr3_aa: CASLLYPPTTLLLHQETQYF

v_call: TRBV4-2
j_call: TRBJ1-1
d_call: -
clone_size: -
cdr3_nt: TGTGCCAGCAGCCAAGATTCAGGACAAGGTGAAGCTTTCTTT
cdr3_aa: CASSQDSGQGEAFF

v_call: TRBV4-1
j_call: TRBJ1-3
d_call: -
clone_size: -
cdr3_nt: TGCGCCAGCAGCCAAGCGGTCGTAGCTGCTGGAAACACCATATATTTT
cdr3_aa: CASSQAVVAAGNTIYF

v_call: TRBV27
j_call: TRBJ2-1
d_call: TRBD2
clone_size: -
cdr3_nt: TGTGCCAGCAGTTTAGGTCTAGCGGGAGGAAGTGAGCAGTTCTTC
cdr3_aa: CASSLGLAGGSEQFF

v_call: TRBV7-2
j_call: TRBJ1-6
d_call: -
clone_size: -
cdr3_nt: TGTGCCAGCAGCTTAGTCCGGGCGGGCAATTCACCCCTCCACTTT
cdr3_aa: CASSLVRAGNSPLHF

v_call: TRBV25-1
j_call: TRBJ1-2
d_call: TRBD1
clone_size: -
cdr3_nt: TGTGCCAGCAGCCCAGGGGGCAGGAGTGGCTACACCTTC
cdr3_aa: CASSPGGRSGYTF